This T cell receptor (beta chain) is drawn from a study of blood T cells in healthy people across ages. Findings of the study overall: Diversity of TCR beta per million T cells declined in a roughly linear way with age.

No fewer than 5.5 micrograms of total RNA were isolated from every sample. This clonotype was seen more than once but under ten times. Its specificity is not known. With a J-beta primer mix and a sample-barcoded 5' primer, a second PCR ran about 6 to 11 cycles. From the 5' RACE reads, TCRdb called clonotypes with MiXCR, one entry per CDR3 protein. The sample shows over 700,000 distinct CDR3 sequences, approximately 25% of them seen only once. This CDR3 region has 14 residues. From germline, CDR1 is SGHTA and CDR2 FQGNSA. V lost 5 bases and J 4 bases, leaving 14 bases between the germline ends. The same sample was also used in a study of T cells of mothers and their children. This second study notes: A few mothers and their six children, all healthy Caucasians, donated.

The chain uses TRBV7-2 and TRBJ2-5; possibly TRBD2 for D (6 bases). Input material: blood. The TCR comes from a boy aged 5-17 years in good health. CDR3 loop: CASSPLGGRETQYF. The DNA of the CDR3 is TGTGCCAGCAGCCCACTGGGGGGTCGAGAGACCCAGTACTTC.